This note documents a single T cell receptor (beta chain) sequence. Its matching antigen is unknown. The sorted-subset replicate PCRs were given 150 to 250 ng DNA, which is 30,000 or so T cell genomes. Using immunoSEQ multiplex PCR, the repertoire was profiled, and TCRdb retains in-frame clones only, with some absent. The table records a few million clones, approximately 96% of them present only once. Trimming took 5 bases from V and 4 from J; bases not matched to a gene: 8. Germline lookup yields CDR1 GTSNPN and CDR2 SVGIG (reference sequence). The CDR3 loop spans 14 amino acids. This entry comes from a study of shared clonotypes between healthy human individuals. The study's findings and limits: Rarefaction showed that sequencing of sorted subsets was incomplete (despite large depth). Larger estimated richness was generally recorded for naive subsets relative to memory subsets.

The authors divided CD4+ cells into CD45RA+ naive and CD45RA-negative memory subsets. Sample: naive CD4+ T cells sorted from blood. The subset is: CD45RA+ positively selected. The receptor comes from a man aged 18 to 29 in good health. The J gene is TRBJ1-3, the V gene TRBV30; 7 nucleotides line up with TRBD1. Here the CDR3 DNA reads TGTGCCTGGTCAGACAGGGCCACCGGAAACACCATATATTTT. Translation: CAWSDRATGNTIYF.